This TCR beta chain emerged from a study of cytomegalovirus exposure and HLA in healthy donors. Study summary: Early released data comprised tens of millions of unique TCRs from HLA-typed donors. Study-level points and caveats: Available immune exposure information was restricted to CMV serostatus only.

The primer mix had 60 Vbeta and 13 Jbeta primers. The table came from immunoSEQ multiplex PCR; TCRdb's copy has only in-frame clones and leaves some out. The sample features about 77,000 clones, with roughly 13% in its top ten. Of note for this clone: The antigen is not known.

The study sampled nominally healthy donors, though unrecorded immune exposures were likely. The source material was PBMCs. The sequence was obtained from a man aged 50 to 60 in good health and CMV-seropositive.

CDR3: CASSSTDSTNYGYTF. The CDR3 nucleotides read TGTGCCAGCAGCTCCACGGACAGTACAAACTATGGCTACACCTTC. V gene TRBV7-9 combines with J gene TRBJ1-2, with D possibly matching TRBD1 (6 bases). Trimming cost V 4 bases and J 2 bases, with 14 bases left between them. The CDR3 sequence is 15 residues long. The germline V gene has CDR1 SEHNR and CDR2 FQNEAQ (reference sequence).